A single sample is the source of the 21 T cell receptor beta chains below, sequenced in a study of blood T cell repertoires in COVID-19. This table comes from immunoSEQ multiplex PCR, and its TCRdb copy is limited to in-frame clones, with some not included. This table holds hundreds of thousands of clones, 70% to 90% found once. Specimen: PBMCs or T cells enriched from blood (not recorded which). Every receptor here comes from a woman aged 50 to 65 who had recovered from COVID-19.

The V call is TRBV28, the J call TRBJ1-2; D possibly corresponds to TRBD1 (5 bases). Germline assignment: CDR1 MDHEN and CDR2 SYDVKM. The CDR3 spans 16 residues. V was clipped by 2 bases and J by 3 bases, with 16 bases between them. The CDR3 bases are TGTGCCAGCAGTTTAAGGGTTGGTACAGGTTACTATGGCTACACCTTC. Protein sequence: CASSLRVGTGYYGYTF.

This clone has a handful of counts. The chain joins TRBV10-3 to TRBJ2-7, with 11 bases fitting TRBD2. The CDR3 loop spans 14 amino acids. The junction had 9 bases not matched to a gene; V was cut back by 10 bases and J by 4 bases. Germline CDR1 is ENHRY and CDR2 is SYGVKD. Here the CDR3 reads CATYAGTSGYEQYF. The CDR3 DNA is TGTGCCACGTACGCCGGGACTAGCGGATACGAGCAGTACTTC.

This clone has just one count. The chain recombines TRBV4-2 with TRBJ2-1; 7 nucleotides line up with TRBD2. CDR3 length: 15 amino acids. Trimming cost V 1 base and J 8 bases; bases outside gene matches: 8. Germline lookup yields CDR1 LGHNA and CDR2 YNFKEQ. CDR3 in amino acids: CASSQVGLVIDEQFF. The CDR3 nucleotides read TGTGCCAGCAGCCAAGTCGGACTAGTCATCGATGAGCAGTTCTTC.

This clone was observed a few times. The V gene is TRBV19, the J gene TRBJ1-1; 7 positions agree with TRBD1. V shed 5 bases and J 3 bases; nucleotides not matched to a gene: 9. Germline V gene lookup returns CDR1 LNHDA and CDR2 SQIVND (reference sequence). The length of the CDR3 is 15 residues. CDR3 amino acids: CASSARGVGDTEAFF. CDR3 bases: TGTGCCAGTAGTGCCAGGGGGGTAGGGGACACTGAAGCTTTCTTT. Using reference TRBV19 and TRBJ1-1 for the parts outside the CDR3, the full variable domain is DGGITQSPKYLFRKEGQNVTLSCEQNLNHDAMYWYRQDPGQGLRLIYYSQIVNDFQKGDIAEGYSVSREKKESFPLTVTSAQKNPTAFYLCASSARGVGDTEAFFGQGTRLTVV.

The chain links TRBV10-3 to TRBJ1-5, with no clear D. This CDR3 spans 16 amino acids. Germline CDR1 is ENHRY and CDR2 is SYGVKD. V was clipped by 3 bases and J by 4 bases, with 16 bases between them. The CDR3: CAISEVSGSGNQPQHF. The DNA for the CDR3 is TGTGCCATCAGTGAAGTCAGCGGGTCGGGGAATCAGCCCCAGCATTTT.

The V call is TRBV29-1, the J call TRBJ2-1; D is possibly TRBD2 (5 bases). Germline CDR1 reads SQVTM; CDR2 reads ANQGSEA. The CDR3 is 10 amino acids. V was trimmed by 4 bases and J by 9 bases, leaving 7 bases between them. CDR3 protein: CSVARGEQFF. The CDR3 region has the DNA TGCAGCGTTGCCCGGGGTGAGCAGTTCTTC.

This clone has only one observation. The chain combines TRBV5-1 with TRBJ2-6; 8 nucleotides line up with TRBD2. V gave up 2 bases and J gave up 3 bases; unmatched junction bases: 10. CDR3 size: 18 residues. CDR1 and CDR2 (germline): SGHRS, YFSETQ. The CDR3 DNA reads TGCGCCAGCAGCTTTTGGGCGGGAGGAAGGGTTGGGGCCAACGTCCTGACTTTC. Protein product: CASSFWAGGRVGANVLTF.

This chain joins TRBV7-9 and TRBJ2-1; 10 bases map to TRBD2. The germline gives CDR1 SEHNR, CDR2 FQNEAQ (reference sequence). V lost 3 bases, J lost 4 bases, and 3 bases stayed unmatched. The CDR3 extends over 15 amino acids. For the CDR3, the DNA is TGTGCCAGCAGCTTCCCAGCGGGAGGGTACAATGAGCAGTTCTTC. Amino acid sequence: CASSFPAGGYNEQFF.

CDR3 DNA sequence: TGCGCCAGCAGCTTGGTCGGCGGCTTCTATGGCTACACCTTC. Translated: CASSLVGGFYGYTF. This sequence joins TRBV5-1 and TRBJ1-2; no clear D. Germline lookup yields CDR1 SGHRS and CDR2 YFSETQ. This CDR3 is 14 amino acids long. Trimming pared 0 bases from V and 4 bases from J, leaving 10 bases between.

Here the CDR3 reads CASSYGFLTEAFF. CDR3 nucleotide sequence: TGTGCCAGCAGTTACGGGTTTCTCACTGAAGCTTTCTTT. The chain joins TRBV12-3 or TRBV12-4 to TRBJ1-1; D is uncertain. The ends were cut back, 4 bases at V and 4 bases at J, with 10 bases in the middle. The CDR3 totals 13 residues.

This chain links TRBV19 with TRBJ1-6; D gene unclear. V was pared by 4 bases and J by 9 bases, with 13 bases between. From germline, CDR1 is LNHDA and CDR2 SQIVND (reference sequence). The CDR3 length is 14 residues. CDR3 nucleotide sequence: TGTGCCAGTAGTAGTTCGGGTATACGTTCACCCCTCCACTTT. It specifies CASSSSGIRSPLHF.

The genes are TRBV27 and TRBJ2-7; a weak D match, TRBD2 (6 bases). V was pared by 5 bases and J by 4 bases, with 21 bases between. Germline lookup yields CDR1 MNHEY and CDR2 SMNVEV (reference sequence). This CDR3 contains 16 residues. In nucleotides, the CDR3 is TGTGCCAGCAGTCCCATTAAGGTAGCGGAACGATACGAGCAGTACTTC. It is translated as CASSPIKVAERYEQYF.

This clone showed up just once. The chain joins TRBV2 to TRBJ1-1; 9 bases are shared with TRBD1. CDR3 size: 14 residues. The ends lost 6 bases at V and 4 bases at J; junction bases unmatched: 6. Germline CDR1 SNHLY, CDR2 FYNNEI. The CDR3 reads CASSVQGAGTEAFF. The CDR3 DNA reads TGTGCCAGCAGCGTACAGGGGGCCGGCACTGAAGCTTTCTTT.

V and J are TRBV27 and TRBJ2-7; maybe TRBD1 (6 bases). Trimming took off 5 bases at V and 4 bases at J, with 18 bases between the two ends. CDR1 and CDR2 from the germline V gene are MNHEY and SMNVEV (reference sequence). The CDR3 length is 15 residues. The chain's CDR3 is CASSPSGQGPYEQYF. The CDR3 region has the DNA TGTGCCAGCAGTCCCAGTGGGCAGGGGCCTTACGAGCAGTACTTC.

Only a few counts were recorded for this clone. This rearrangement joins TRBV27 to TRBJ2-3; D is undetermined. The germline gives CDR1 MNHEY, CDR2 SMNVEV (reference sequence). The CDR3 sequence is 14 residues long. V was cut by 0 bases and J by 5 bases, with 9 bases left in between. The CDR3 coding sequence is TGTGCCAGCAGTTTATCTCTAGAAGGAGATACGCAGTATTTT. It specifies CASSLSLEGDTQYF.

This chain connects TRBV7-2 to TRBJ2-3, with D maybe TRBD2 (5 bases). The germline CDR1 and CDR2 sequences are SGHTA and FQGNSA. With 5 bases removed from V and 0 bases from J, the gap between germline ends came to 12 bases. This CDR3 spans 15 amino acids. In nucleotides, the CDR3 is TGTGCCAGCAGCCCTGCGACTACTAGCACAGATACGCAGTATTTT. Its protein product is CASSPATTSTDTQYF. The whole variable domain, filled in from reference TRBV7-2 and TRBJ2-3, reads GAGVSQSPSNKVTEKGKDVELRCDPISGHTALYWYRQSLGQGLEFLIYFQGNSAPDKSGLPSDRFSAERTGGSVSTLTIQRTQQEDSAVYLCASSPATTSTDTQYFGPGTRLTVL.

CDR3 protein: CASSNRDTFNEKLFF. In DNA, the CDR3 is TGTGCCAGCAGCAACCGGGACACTTTTAATGAAAAACTGTTTTTT. The chain couples TRBV13 to TRBJ1-4; D possibly corresponds to TRBD1 (6 bases). V lost 5 bases to trimming and J lost 4 bases, with 14 bases between them. Germline V gene sequence: CDR1 PRHDT, CDR2 FYEKMQ (reference sequence). This CDR3 comprises 15 residues.

The chain joins TRBV4-2 to TRBJ2-3, with a weak D call TRBD2 (6 bases). CDR1 and CDR2 from the germline V gene are LGHNA and YNFKEQ. The CDR3 totals 17 residues. With 0 bases removed from V and 3 bases from J, the gap between germline ends came to 16 bases. DNA for the CDR3: TGTGCCAGCAGCCAAGATATGCGGGGAGCGGAGACAGATACGCAGTATTTT. Translation: CASSQDMRGAETDTQYF.

V is TRBV7-2 and J is TRBJ2-7; TRBD2 matches 7 bases. V shed 5 bases, J shed 2 bases, and the junction held 6 bases outside the gene matches. The CDR3 runs 14 residues. CDR1 is SGHTA, CDR2 FQGNSA, per germline. In DNA, the CDR3 is TGTGCCAGCAGCCCTACTAGCGTTGCCTACGAGCAGTACTTC. It translates to CASSPTSVAYEQYF.

This clone was found once. V is TRBV28 and J is TRBJ1-1; no reliable D call. Per germline, CDR1 MDHEN and CDR2 SYDVKM. V lost 5 bases and J lost 3, with 19 bases in between. This CDR3 spans 16 amino acids. This CDR3 is CASSPFRGPKDTEAFF. The CDR3 nucleotides read TGTGCCAGCAGTCCGTTTCGAGGCCCGAAGGACACTGAAGCTTTCTTT.

This rearrangement joins TRBV12-5 to TRBJ1-3; weak D call: TRBD1 (5 bases). V lost 6 bases to trimming and J lost 0 bases, with 12 bases between them. Germline CDR1 is LGHNT and CDR2 is FRNRAP. The CDR3 runs to 15 residues. In DNA, the CDR3 is TGTGCTAGTGGACGACAGCAAAACTCTGGAAACACCATATATTTT. The encoded protein is CASGRQQNSGNTIYF. The entire variable domain, with the rest obtained from reference TRBV12-5 and TRBJ1-3, is as follows: DARVTQTPRHKVTEMGQEVTMRCQPILGHNTVFWYRQTMMQGLELLAYFRNRAPLDDSGMPKDRFSAEMPDATLATLKIQPSEPRDSAVYFCASGRQQNSGNTIYFGEGSWLTVV.